This TCR beta chain was documented in a study of PD-1 blockade in mismatch repair-deficient tumors (dated by TCRdb to about 2017). General notes on the study: The trial enrolled 85 to 100 consecutive patients with some twelve mismatch repair-deficient cancer types between late 2013 and 2016, all previously treated and progressing. Tumor-associated T cell clones in the peripheral blood of patients responding to PD-1 blockade were tracked using deep sequencing of TCR CDR3 regions.

Study-level results and caveats: After pembrolizumab, tumor-resident clones, which were often undetectable in blood before treatment, expanded rapidly and then contracted, generally ahead of radiologic responses.

Read against the paper, the sample's time point label means: peripheral blood 12 weeks after first pembrolizumab dose. For each enrolled patient, mismatch repair deficiency was established using either polymerase chain reaction or immunohistochemistry. A few patients who responded to pembrolizumab therapy underwent TCR sequencing. The phase II trial prospectively tested pembrolizumab PD-1 blockade in advanced mismatch repair-deficient cancers regardless of tissue of origin. Peripheral blood T cell samples were serially collected before and at multiple times after PD-1 blockade was started. Blood sampling time points were reported as weeks after the first dose of pembrolizumab. Trimmed from V: 7 bases; trimmed from J: 5 bases; junction bases lacking a gene match: 5. As encoded in the germline V gene, CDR1 is SGHTA while CDR2 is FQGNSA. The CDR3 holds 15 amino acids from the cysteine to the phenylalanine. CDR3 DNA only is kept here, 45 bases in frame from base 1.

A word on this clone: It lacks a known antigen. Per-base qualities were not stored, and no clone one base away is much larger.

Receptors were amplified or captured by the immunoSEQ multiplex PCR assay. What TCRdb holds here is the immuneACCESS table cut down to in-frame rearrangements. Part of the clones is not present; checked against another copy, under half of the missing clones reflect an unresolved V gene, and the others are unexplained. Recorded for this sample are roughly 80,000 clones; approximately 84% of them occurred a single time. In total, the top ten clones hold under 3% of the sample. The chain uses TRBV7-2 and TRBJ2-5, and 15 junctional nucleotides match TRBD2. This TCR was sampled from an adult with mismatch repair-deficient cancer. Sequenced here: peripheral blood, sampled 12 weeks after starting pembrolizumab. The DNA sequence follows: TGTGCCAGCACCGCGGGGACTAGCGGGGGGGAGACCCAGTACTTC. Translated, this gives CASTAGTSGGETQYF. The variable domain in full, with residues beyond the CDR3 obtained from the reference TRBV7-2 and TRBJ2-5 genes, is GAGVSQSPSNKVTEKGKDVELRCDPISGHTALYWYRQSLGQGLEFLIYFQGNSAPDKSGLPSDRFSAERTGGSVSTLTIQRTQQEDSAVYLCASTAGTSGGETQYFGPGTRLLVL.